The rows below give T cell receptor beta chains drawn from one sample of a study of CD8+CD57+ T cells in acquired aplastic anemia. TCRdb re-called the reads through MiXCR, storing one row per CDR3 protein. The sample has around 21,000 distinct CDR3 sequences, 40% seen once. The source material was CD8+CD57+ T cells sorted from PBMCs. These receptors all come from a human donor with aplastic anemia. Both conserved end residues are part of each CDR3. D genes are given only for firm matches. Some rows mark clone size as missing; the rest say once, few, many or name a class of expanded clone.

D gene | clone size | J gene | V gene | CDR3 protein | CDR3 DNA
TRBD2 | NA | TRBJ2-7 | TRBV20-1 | CSATRASGSKDEQYF | TGCAGTGCCACGAGGGCTAGCGGGAGTAAGGACGAGCAGTACTTC
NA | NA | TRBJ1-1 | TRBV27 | CASSLGRGTEAFF | TGTGCCAGCAGTTTGGGCAGGGGAACTGAAGCTTTCTTT
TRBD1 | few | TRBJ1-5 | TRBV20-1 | CSALDRGQYQPQHF | TGCAGCGCCCTCGACAGGGGTCAGTATCAGCCCCAGCATTTT
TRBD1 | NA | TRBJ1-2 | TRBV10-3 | CAIRGQGGLQGYTF | TGTGCCATCAGGGGACAGGGGGGGCTTCAAGGCTACACCTTC
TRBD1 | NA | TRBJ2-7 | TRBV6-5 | CASRALGQGANSYEQYF | TGTGCCAGCAGAGCCCTGGGACAGGGGGCGAACTCCTACGAGCAGTACTTC
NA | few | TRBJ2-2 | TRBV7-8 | CASMRQETTGELFF | TGTGCCAGCATGCGACAGGAAACGACCGGGGAGCTGTTTTTT
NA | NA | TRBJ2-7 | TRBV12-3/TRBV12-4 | CASSLAGSYEQYF | TGTGCCAGCAGTTTAGCGGGGTCCTACGAGCAGTACTTC
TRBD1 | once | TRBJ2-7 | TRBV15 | CATSRETGGSYEQYF | TGTGCCACCAGCAGAGAGACAGGGGGGTCCTACGAGCAGTACTTC
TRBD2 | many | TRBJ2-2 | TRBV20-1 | CSARDSTSGGYDTGELFF | TGCAGTGCTAGAGATTCGACTAGCGGGGGGTATGACACCGGGGAGCTGTTTTTT
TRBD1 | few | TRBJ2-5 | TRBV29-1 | CSVGQGAETQYF | TGCAGCGTTGGACAGGGGGCAGAGACCCAGTACTTC
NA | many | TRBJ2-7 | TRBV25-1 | CASSANYEQYF | TGTGCCAGCAGTGCGAATTACGAGCAGTACTTC
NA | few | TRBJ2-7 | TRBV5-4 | CASSLGRGHSSYEQYF | TGTGCCAGCAGCCTCGGTAGGGGACACAGCTCCTACGAGCAGTACTTC
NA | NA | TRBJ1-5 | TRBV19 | CASRAVNSNQPQHF | TGTGCCAGTAGGGCGGTTAATAGCAATCAGCCCCAGCATTTT
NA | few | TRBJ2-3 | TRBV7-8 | CASSITGTRGTDTQYF | TGTGCCAGCAGCATTACCGGGACGCGGGGCACAGATACGCAGTATTTT
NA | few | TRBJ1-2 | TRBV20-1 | CRLGGYGYTF | TGCAGATTAGGCGGCTATGGCTACACCTTC
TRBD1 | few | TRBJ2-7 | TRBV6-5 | CASSYSGTASGEQYF | TGTGCCAGCAGTTACTCCGGGACAGCTTCGGGAGAGCAGTACTTC
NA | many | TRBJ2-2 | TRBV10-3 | CAISDGDTTGELFF | TGTGCCATCAGTGATGGAGATACCACCGGGGAGCTGTTTTTT
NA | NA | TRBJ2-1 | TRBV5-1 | CASKGYEQFF | TGCGCCAGCAAGGGCTATGAGCAGTTCTTC
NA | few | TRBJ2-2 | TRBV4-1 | CASSQSLREFGGELFF | TGCGCCAGCAGCCAAAGCCTCCGGGAATTCGGCGGGGAGCTGTTTTTT
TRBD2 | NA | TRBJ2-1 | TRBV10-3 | CANKAGDNNEQFF | TGTGCCAACAAAGCGGGAGATAACAATGAGCAGTTCTTC
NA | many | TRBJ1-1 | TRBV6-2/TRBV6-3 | CASSSAGGIEAFF | TGTGCCAGCAGTTCCGCCGGGGGGATTGAAGCTTTCTTT
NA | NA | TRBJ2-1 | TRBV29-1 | CSVDSLAKQFF | TGCAGCGTTGATTCGCTAGCGAAGCAGTTCTTC
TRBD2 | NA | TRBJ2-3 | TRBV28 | CASSLAGGRTDTQYF | TGTGCCAGCAGTTTAGCGGGAGGGCGCACAGATACGCAGTATTTT
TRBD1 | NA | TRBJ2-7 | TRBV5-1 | CASSLDGTGYYEQYF | TGCGCCAGCAGCTTGGATGGGACAGGGTACTACGAGCAGTACTTC
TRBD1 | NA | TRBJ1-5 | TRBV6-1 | CASSGTGSQPQHF | TGTGCCAGCAGTGGGACAGGGAGTCAGCCCCAGCATTTT
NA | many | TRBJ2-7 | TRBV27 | CASSIWAGVGVSYEQYF | TGTGCCAGCAGCATTTGGGCGGGTGTGGGGGTCTCGTACGAGCAGTACTTC
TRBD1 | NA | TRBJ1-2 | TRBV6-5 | CASSAGTGGGDYGYTF | TGTGCCAGCAGTGCCGGGACAGGGGGCGGCGACTATGGCTACACCTTC
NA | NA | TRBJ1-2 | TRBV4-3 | CASSQGTGTREGYTF | TGCGCCAGCAGCCAGGGAACAGGGACCAGGGAGGGCTACACCTTC
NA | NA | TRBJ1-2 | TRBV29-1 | CSVDGGYTF | TGCAGCGTTGACGGTGGCTACACCTTC
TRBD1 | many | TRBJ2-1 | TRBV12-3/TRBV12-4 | CASSFGQGNEQFF | TGTGCCAGCAGTTTTGGACAGGGCAATGAGCAGTTCTTC
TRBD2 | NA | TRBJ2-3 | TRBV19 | CASSTGTSGSFADTQYF | TGTGCCAGTAGTACCGGGACTAGCGGGAGTTTTGCAGATACGCAGTATTTT
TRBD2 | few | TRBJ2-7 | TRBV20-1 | CSAKTRLAGDEQYF | TGCAGTGCTAAAACCCGACTAGCGGGAGACGAGCAGTACTTC
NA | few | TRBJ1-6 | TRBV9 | CASSPRAVGGNSPLHF | TGTGCCAGCAGCCCACGGGCGGTAGGTGGTAATTCACCCCTCCACTTT
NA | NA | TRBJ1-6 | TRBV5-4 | CASSPQPGHDYNSPLHF | TGTGCCAGCAGTCCCCAGCCGGGGCATGATTATAATTCACCCCTCCACTTT
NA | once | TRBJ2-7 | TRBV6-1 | CASSEVGDSYEQYF | TGTGCCAGCAGTGAAGTCGGGGACTCCTACGAGCAGTATTTC
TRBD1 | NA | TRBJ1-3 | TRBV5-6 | CASRRQGGNTIYF | TGTGCCAGCAGAAGACAGGGTGGAAACACCATATATTTT
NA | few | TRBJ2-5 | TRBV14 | CASSLLGTQYF | TGTGCCAGCAGCCTGTTGGGGACCCAGTACTTC
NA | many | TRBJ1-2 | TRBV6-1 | CASRDQGTNYGYTF | TGTGCCAGCAGGGACCAGGGGACTAACTATGGCTACACCTTC
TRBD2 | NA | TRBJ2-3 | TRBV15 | CATSRDLLGLAEKTTDTQYF | TGTGCCACCAGCAGAGATCTTTTGGGACTAGCGGAAAAAACCACAGATACGCAGTATTTT
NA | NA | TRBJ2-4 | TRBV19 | CASSERTDQNIQYF | TGTGCCAGTAGTGAAAGGACAGACCAAAACATTCAGTACTTC
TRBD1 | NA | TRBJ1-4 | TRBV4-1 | CASSQKGQGSKLFF | TGCGCCAGCAGCCAAAAGGGACAGGGTTCAAAACTGTTTTTT
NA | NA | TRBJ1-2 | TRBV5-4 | CASSQDTEGYTF | TGTGCCAGCAGCCAGGACACGGAGGGCTACACCTTC
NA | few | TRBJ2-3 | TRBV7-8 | CASSYRESGGGGDTQYF | TGTGCCAGCAGCTACAGGGAATCAGGGGGGGGAGGAGATACGCAGTATTTT
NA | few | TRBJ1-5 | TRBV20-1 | CSARDGRGLNQPQHF | TGCAGTGCTAGAGATGGGAGGGGCCTCAATCAGCCCCAGCATTTT
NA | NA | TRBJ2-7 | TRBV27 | CASSLLVGSSYEQYF | TGTGCCAGCAGTCTCCTCGTGGGGAGTTCCTACGAGCAGTACTTC
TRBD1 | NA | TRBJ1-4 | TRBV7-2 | CASSRGQGNEKLFF | TGTGCCAGCAGCCGGGGACAGGGTAACGAAAAACTGTTTTTT
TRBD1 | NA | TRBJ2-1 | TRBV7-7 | CASSLATDRDNEQFF | TGTGCTAGCAGCTTAGCAACGGACAGGGACAATGAGCAGTTCTTC
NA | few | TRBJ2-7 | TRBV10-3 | CAISESRDREGYEQYF | TGTGCCATCAGTGAGTCGCGGGACAGAGAAGGCTACGAGCAGTACTTC
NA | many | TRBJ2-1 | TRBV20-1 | CSARDRYLNEQFF | TGCAGTGCTAGAGATCGCTACCTCAATGAGCAGTTCTTC
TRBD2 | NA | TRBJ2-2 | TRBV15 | CATSRPRLAGATGELFF | TGTGCCACCAGCAGGCCCAGACTAGCGGGGGCCACCGGGGAGCTGTTTTTT